This TCR beta chain originates from a study of shared clonotypes between healthy human individuals. This CDR3 has 13 amino acids. V was clipped by 6 bases and J by 3 bases, with 12 bases between them. The V gene's germline CDR1 is MNHNS and CDR2 SASEGT. CD45RO negativity and positive selection for CCR7 defined naive CD8 cells, a population that excluded terminally differentiated effector memory CD45RA+ cells. There were only Caucasian adults among the donors, and all lived in Nashville, Tennessee. This table comes from immunoSEQ multiplex PCR, and its TCRdb copy is limited to in-frame clones, with some not included. The sample yields about 2,200,000 clones, about 93% seen once.

Sequencing used naive CD8+ T cells from PBMCs. V and J are TRBV6-1 and TRBJ2-7; the D gene is possibly TRBD2 (5 bases). This receptor was obtained from a man in his late teens or twenties in good health. Some clones in this sample may be carry-over from other donors' samples. CDR3 sequence reads: CASRDFLYYEQYF. The CDR3 DNA reads as TGTGCCAGCAGGGACTTTCTATACTACGAGCAGTACTTC.